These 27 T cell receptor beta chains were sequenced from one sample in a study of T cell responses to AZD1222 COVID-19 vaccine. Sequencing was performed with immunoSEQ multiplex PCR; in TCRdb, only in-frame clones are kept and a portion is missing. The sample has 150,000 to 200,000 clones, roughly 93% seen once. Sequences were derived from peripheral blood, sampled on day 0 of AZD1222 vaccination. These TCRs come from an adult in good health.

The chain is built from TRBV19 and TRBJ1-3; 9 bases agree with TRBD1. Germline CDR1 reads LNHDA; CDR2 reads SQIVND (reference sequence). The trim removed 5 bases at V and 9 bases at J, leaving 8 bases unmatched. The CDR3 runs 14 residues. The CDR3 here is CASSLSGTGSTIYF. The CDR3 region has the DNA TGTGCCAGTAGTCTCTCCGGGACAGGGAGCACCATATATTTT.

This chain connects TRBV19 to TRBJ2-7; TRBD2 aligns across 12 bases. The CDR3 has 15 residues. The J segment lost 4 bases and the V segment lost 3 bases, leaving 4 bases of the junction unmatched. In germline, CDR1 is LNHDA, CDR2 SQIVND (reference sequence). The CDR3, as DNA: TGTGCCAGTAGTATCGGGACTAGCGGGCATTACGAGCAGTACTTC. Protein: CASSIGTSGHYEQYF.

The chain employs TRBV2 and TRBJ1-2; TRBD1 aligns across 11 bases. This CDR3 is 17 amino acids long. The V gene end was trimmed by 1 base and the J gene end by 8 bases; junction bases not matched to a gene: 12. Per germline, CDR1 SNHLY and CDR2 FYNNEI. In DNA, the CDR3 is TGTGCCAGCAGTGAAGGGACAGGGGGCGCAGGTCCGTCGGGCTACACCTTC. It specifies CASSEGTGGAGPSGYTF.

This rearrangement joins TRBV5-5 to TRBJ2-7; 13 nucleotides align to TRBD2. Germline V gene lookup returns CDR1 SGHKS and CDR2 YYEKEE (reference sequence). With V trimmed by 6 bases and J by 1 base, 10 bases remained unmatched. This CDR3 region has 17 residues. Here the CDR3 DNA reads TGTGCCAGCACTAGGACTAGCGGGAGCGCTAATTCCTACGAGCAGTACTTC. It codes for CASTRTSGSANSYEQYF.

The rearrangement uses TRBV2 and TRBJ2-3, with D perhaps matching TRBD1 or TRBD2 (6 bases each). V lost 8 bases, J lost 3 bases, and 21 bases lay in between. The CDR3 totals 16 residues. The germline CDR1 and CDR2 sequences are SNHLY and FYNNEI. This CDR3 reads CASGGAGAGVTDTQYF. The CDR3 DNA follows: TGTGCCAGCGGCGGGGCAGGGGCCGGGGTGACAGATACGCAGTATTTT.

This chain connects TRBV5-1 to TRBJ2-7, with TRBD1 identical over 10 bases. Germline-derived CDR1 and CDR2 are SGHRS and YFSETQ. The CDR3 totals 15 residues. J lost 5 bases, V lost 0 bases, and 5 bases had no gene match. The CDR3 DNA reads TGCGCCAGCAGCTTGGTGGGACAGGGGACCCACGAGCAGTACTTC. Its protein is CASSLVGQGTHEQYF.

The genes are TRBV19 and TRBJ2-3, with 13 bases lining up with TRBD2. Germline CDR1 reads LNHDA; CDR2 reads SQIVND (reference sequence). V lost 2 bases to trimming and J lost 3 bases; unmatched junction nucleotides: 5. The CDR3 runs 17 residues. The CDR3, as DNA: TGTGCCAGTAGTATATACGGGACTAGCGGGACTACAGATACGCAGTATTTT. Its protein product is CASSIYGTSGTTDTQYF.

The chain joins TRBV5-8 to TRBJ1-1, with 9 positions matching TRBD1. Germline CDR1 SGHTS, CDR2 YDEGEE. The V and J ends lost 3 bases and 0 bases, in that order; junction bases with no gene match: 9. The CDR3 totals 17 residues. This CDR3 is CASSWGAGQGLNTEAFF. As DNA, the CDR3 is TGTGCCAGCAGCTGGGGGGCGGGACAGGGATTGAACACTGAAGCTTTCTTT.

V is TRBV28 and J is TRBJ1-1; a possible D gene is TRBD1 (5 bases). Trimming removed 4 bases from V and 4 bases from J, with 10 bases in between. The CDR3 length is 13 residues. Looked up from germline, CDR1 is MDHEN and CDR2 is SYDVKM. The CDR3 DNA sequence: TGTGCCAGCAGTTACAGGTTGAGCACTGAAGCTTTCTTT. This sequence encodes CASSYRLSTEAFF.

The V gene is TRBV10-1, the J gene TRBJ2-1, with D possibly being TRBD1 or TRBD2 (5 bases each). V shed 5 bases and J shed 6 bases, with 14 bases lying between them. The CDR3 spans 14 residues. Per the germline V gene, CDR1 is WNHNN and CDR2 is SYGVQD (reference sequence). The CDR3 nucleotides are TGCGCCAGCAGTCCCCAGGGACGGATCAATGAGCAGTTCTTC. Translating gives CASSPQGRINEQFF.

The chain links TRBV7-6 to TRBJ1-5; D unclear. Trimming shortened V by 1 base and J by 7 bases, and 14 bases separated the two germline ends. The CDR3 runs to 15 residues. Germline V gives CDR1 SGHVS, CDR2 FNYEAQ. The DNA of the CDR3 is TGTGCCAGCAGCTTAGGGGCTGCACAAGGGCAGCCCCAGCATTTT. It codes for CASSLGAAQGQPQHF.

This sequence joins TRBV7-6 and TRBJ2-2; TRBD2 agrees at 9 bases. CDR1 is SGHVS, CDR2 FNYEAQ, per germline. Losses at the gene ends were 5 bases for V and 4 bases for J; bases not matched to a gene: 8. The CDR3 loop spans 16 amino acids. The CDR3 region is CASSDSGSFSTGELFF. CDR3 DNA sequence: TGTGCCAGCAGCGATAGCGGGAGCTTTAGCACCGGGGAGCTGTTTTTT.

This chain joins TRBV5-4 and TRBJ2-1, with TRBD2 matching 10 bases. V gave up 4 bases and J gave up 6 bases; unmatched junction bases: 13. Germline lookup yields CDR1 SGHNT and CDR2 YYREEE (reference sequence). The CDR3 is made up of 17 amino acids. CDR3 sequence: CASSRAPGTSAINEQFF. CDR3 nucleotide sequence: TGTGCCAGCAGCAGGGCTCCCGGGACTAGCGCAATCAATGAGCAGTTCTTC.

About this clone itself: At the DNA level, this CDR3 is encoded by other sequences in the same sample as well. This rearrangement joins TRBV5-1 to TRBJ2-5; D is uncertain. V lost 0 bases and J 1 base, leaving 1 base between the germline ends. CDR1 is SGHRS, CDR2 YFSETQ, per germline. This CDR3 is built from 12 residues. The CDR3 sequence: CASSLGQETQYF. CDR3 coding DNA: TGCGCCAGCAGCTTGGGCCAAGAGACCCAGTACTTC.

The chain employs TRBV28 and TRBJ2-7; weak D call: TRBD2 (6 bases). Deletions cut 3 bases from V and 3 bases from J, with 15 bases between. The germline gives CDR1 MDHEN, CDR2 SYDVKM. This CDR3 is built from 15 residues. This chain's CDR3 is CASSLWGELGYEQYF. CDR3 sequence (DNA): TGTGCCAGCAGTTTGTGGGGGGAACTGGGCTACGAGCAGTACTTC.

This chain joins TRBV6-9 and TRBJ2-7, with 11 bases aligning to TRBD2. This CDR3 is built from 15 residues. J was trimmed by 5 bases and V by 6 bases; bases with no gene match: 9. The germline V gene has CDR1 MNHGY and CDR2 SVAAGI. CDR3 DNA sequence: TGTGCCAGCAGCCCCCATAGCGGGAGGGACCACGAGCAGTACTTC. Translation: CASSPHSGRDHEQYF.

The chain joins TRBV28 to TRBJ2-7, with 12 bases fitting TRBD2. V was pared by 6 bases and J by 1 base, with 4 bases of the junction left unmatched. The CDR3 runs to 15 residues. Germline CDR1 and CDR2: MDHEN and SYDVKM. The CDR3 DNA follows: TGTGCCAGCAGCCGAACTAGCGGGAGGTCCTACGAGCAGTACTTC. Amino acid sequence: CASSRTSGRSYEQYF.

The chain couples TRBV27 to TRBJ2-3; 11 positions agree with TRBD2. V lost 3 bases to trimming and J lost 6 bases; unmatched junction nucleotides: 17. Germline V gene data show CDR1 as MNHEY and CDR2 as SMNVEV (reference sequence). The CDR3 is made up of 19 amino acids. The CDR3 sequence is CASSLTTLIAGGKRDTQYF. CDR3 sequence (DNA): TGTGCCAGCAGTTTGACTACACTTATAGCGGGAGGGAAACGGGATACGCAGTATTTT.

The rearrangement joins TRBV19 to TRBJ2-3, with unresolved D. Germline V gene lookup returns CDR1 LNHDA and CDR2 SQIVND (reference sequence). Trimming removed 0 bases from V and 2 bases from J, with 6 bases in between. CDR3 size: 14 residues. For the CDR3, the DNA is TGTGCCAGTAGTATAGATTCCGCCACAGATACGCAGTATTTT. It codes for CASSIDSATDTQYF.

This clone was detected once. The CDR3 nucleotides are TGTGCCAGCAGTCTCACCAGGGGACAGGCCGTTTTGGAGCAGTTCTTC. The encoded protein is CASSLTRGQAVLEQFF. The rearrangement uses TRBV25-1 and TRBJ2-1; 8 positions agree with TRBD1. The ends lost 5 bases at V and 10 bases at J; junction bases unmatched: 16. The CDR3 extends over 16 amino acids. The germline CDR1 and CDR2 sequences are MGHDK and SYGVNS.

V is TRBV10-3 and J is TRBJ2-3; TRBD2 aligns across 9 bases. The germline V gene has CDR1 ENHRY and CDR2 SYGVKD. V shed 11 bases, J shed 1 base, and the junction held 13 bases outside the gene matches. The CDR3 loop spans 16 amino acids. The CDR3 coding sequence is TGTGCCTCTAAGGGCGGGAGGGCCGTCGGCACAGATACGCAGTATTTT. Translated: CASKGGRAVGTDTQYF.

The CDR3 DNA reads TGTGCCAGCAGGTCCGCCGGGGGTGGCTACACCTTC. Protein: CASRSAGGGYTF. The chain links TRBV12-3 or TRBV12-4 to TRBJ1-2; D is possibly TRBD1 (5 bases). This CDR3 is 12 amino acids long. V shed 6 bases and J shed 7 bases, with 12 bases lying between them.

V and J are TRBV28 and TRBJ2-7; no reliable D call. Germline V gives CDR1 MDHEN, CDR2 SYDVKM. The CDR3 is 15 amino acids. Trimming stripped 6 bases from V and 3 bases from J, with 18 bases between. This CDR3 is CASSPIRSKRYEQYF. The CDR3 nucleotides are TGTGCCAGCAGCCCCATCAGGAGTAAACGCTACGAGCAGTACTTC.

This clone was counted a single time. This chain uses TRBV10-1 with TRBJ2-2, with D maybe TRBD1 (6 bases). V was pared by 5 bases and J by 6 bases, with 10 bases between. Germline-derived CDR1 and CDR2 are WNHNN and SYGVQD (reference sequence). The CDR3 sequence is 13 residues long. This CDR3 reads CASSRTGPGELFF. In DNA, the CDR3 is TGCGCCAGCAGTCGTACAGGGCCCGGGGAGCTGTTTTTT.

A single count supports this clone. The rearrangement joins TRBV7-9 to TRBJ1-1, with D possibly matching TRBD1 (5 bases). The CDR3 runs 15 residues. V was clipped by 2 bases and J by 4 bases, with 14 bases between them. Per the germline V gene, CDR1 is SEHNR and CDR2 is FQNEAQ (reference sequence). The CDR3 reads CASSLRDGGVTEAFF. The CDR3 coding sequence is TGTGCCAGCAGCTTAAGGGACGGGGGTGTCACTGAAGCTTTCTTT.

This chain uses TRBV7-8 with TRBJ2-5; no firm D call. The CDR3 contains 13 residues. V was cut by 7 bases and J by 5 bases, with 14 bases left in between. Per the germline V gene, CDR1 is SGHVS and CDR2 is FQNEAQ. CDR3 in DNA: TGTGCCAGCATCCCGGTCTCGATTGAGACCCAGTACTTC. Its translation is CASIPVSIETQYF. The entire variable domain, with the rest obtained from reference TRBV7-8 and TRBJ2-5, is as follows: GAGVSQSPRYKVAKRGQDVALRCDPISGHVSLFWYQQALGQGPEFLTYFQNEAQLDKSGLPSDRFFAERPEGSVSTLKIQRTQQEDSAVYLCASIPVSIETQYFGPGTRLLVL.

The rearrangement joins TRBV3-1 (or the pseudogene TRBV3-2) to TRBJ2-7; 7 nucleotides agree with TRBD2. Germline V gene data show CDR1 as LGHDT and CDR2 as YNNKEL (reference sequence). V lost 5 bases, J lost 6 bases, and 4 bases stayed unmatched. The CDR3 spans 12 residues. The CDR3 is CASSRTSFEQYF. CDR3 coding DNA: TGTGCCAGCAGCAGGACTAGTTTCGAGCAGTACTTC.